This T cell receptor (beta chain) was captured by sequencing in a study of blood T cell repertoires in COVID-19. V lost 0 bases to trimming and J lost 4 bases; unmatched junction nucleotides: 6. CDR3 length: 15 residues. Germline CDR1 is SGHRS and CDR2 is YFSETQ. Profiled with immunoSEQ multiplex PCR; TCRdb holds only in-frame clones, not every one. This table has approximately 67,000 clones, around 93% appearing once. The sample consisted of peripheral blood. The receptor's source is an older woman with active COVID-19. This chain joins TRBV5-1 and TRBJ2-5; 7 bases line up with TRBD1. The CDR3 is CASSLDRGEGETQYF. The CDR3 DNA reads as TGCGCCAGCAGCTTGGACAGGGGTGAGGGAGAGACCCAGTACTTC.